This T cell receptor (beta chain) was found in a study of graft-versus-host responses after intestinal transplantation. Study-level background: All recipients were given anti-thymocyte globulin induction, and tacrolimus and steroids were then administered for three to four years.

V gave up 6 bases and J gave up 5 bases, with 4 bases separating them. The CDR3 runs 10 residues. Germline lookup yields CDR1 SGHVS and CDR2 FNYEAQ. In its sample, this clone was seen a few times. Repertoires were generated with immunoSEQ multiplex PCR, while TCRdb's copy carries only in-frame clones and drops some. The sample shows roughly 13,000 clones, 30% to 35% of them seen only once. Source: alloreactive CD4+ T cells from a mixed lymphocyte reaction culture, taken before intestinal transplant. The subset was: CFSE-low proliferating T cells sorted from roughly 6-day pre-transplant mixed lymphocyte reaction (GvH or HvG direction). The V and J genes are TRBV7-6 and TRBJ2-5; D gene ambiguous. This TCR came from a human patient who received an intestinal transplant. This CDR3 is CASSSETQYF. CDR3 sequence (DNA): TGTGCCAGCAGTAGCGAGACCCAGTACTTC.